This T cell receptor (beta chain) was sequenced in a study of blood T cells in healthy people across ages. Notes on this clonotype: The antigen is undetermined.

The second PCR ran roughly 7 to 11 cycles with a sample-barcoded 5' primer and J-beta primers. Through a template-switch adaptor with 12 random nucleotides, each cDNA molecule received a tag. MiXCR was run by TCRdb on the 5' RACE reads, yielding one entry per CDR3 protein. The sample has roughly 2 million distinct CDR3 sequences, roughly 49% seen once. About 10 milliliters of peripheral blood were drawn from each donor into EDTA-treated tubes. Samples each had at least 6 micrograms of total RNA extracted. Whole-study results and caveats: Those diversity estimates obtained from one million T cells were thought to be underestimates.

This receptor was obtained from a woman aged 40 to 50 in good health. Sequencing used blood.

The CDR3, as DNA: TGTGCCAGCGGTGACATAGATACGCAGTATTTT. Protein: CASGDIDTQYF. The V call is TRBV11-2, the J call TRBJ2-3; D gene ambiguous. The germline V gene encodes CDR1 SGHAT and CDR2 FQNNGV. The CDR3 has 11 amino acids. Trimming took off 8 bases at V and 5 bases at J, with 8 bases between the two ends.